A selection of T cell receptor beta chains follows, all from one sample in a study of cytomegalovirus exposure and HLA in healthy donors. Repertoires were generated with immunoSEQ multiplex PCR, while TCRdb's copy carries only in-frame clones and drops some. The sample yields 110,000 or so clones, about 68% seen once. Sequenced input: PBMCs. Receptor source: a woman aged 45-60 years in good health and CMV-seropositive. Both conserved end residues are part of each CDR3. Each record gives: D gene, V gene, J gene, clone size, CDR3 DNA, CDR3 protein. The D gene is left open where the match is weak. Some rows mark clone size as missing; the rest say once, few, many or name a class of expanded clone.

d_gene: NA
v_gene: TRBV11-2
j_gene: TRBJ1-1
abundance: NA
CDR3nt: TGTGCCAGCAGCTTAGAAGGTCCCCGGACTTTGAACACTGAAGCTTTCTTT
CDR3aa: CASSLEGPRTLNTEAFF

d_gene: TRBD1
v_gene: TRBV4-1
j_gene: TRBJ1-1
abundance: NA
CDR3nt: TGCGCCAGCTCCGACAGGGGTGGCATGAACACTGAAGCTTTCTTT
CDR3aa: CASSDRGGMNTEAFF

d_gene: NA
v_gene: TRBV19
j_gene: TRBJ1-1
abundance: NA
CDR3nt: TGTGCCAGTAGTATCATCCGGGGAGACACTGAAGCTTTCTTT
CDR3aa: CASSIIRGDTEAFF

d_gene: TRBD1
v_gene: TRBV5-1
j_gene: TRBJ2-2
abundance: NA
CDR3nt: TGCGCCAGCAGCTTCCAAGGGACAGGTAGCACCGGGGAGCTGTTTTTT
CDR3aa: CASSFQGTGSTGELFF

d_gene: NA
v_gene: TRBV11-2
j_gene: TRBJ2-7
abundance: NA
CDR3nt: TGTGCCAGCAGAGACTTCCAGCTCTACGAGCAGTACTTC
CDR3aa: CASRDFQLYEQYF

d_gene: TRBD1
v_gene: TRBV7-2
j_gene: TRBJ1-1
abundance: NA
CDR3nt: TGTGCCAGCAGCTTCACAGGGGATTTGAAGAACACTGAAGCTTTCTTT
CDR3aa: CASSFTGDLKNTEAFF

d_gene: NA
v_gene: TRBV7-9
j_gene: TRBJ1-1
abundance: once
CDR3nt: TGTGCCAGCAGCCCGGGCACTGAAGCTTTCTTT
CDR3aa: CASSPGTEAFF

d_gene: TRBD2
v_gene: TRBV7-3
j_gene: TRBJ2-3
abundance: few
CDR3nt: TGTGCCAGCAGTCCAATGGCGGGAGGGTCGGATACGCAGTATTTT
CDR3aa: CASSPMAGGSDTQYF

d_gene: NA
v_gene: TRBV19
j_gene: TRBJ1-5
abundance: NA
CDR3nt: TGTGCCAGTAGTAGAACCCAGGGACATGTCGGCAATCAGCCCCAGCATTTT
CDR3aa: CASSRTQGHVGNQPQHF

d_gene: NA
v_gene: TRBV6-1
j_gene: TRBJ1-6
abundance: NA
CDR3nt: TGTGCCAGCAGTGATGGGCAGCCTATCTCCTATAATTCACCCCTCCACTTT
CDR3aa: CASSDGQPISYNSPLHF

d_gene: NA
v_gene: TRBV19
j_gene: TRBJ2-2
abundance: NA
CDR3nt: TGTGCCAGTAGAAACGAACAGGAAATCGCCGGGGAGCTGTTTTTT
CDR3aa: CASRNEQEIAGELFF

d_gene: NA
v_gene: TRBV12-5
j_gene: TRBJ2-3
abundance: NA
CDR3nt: TGTGCTAGTGGTTTGGGCGCTAGCTTTGAAGATACGCAGTATTTT
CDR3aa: CASGLGASFEDTQYF

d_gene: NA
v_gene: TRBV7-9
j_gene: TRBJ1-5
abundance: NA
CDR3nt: TGTGCCAGCAGCTTAGAAGGGGTAAATCAGCCCCAGCATTTT
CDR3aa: CASSLEGVNQPQHF

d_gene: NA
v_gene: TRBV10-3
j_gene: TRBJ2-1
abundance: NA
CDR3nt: TGTGCCATCAGTGAGTCACAGGGTGCAATAGATGAGCAGTTCTTC
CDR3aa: CAISESQGAIDEQFF

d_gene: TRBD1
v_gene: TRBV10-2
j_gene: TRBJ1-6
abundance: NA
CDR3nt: TGCGCCAGCAGTGAGAGAACAGGGGTGGATTCACCCCTCCACTTT
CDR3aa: CASSERTGVDSPLHF

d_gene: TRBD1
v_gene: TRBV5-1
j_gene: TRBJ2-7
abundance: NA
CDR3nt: TGCGCCAGCAGCCCGGGACAGGGGGTCTACGAGCAGTACTTC
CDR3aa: CASSPGQGVYEQYF

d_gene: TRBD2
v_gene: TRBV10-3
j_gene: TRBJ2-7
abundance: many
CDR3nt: TGTGCCATCAGTGAGTCGGAAGCGGGGGGGCCTACATACGAGCAGTACTTC
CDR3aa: CAISESEAGGPTYEQYF

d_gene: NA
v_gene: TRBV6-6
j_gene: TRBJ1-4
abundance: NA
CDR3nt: TGTGCCAGCACAGGGGTCCAAGGTGAAAAACTGTTTTTT
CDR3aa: CASTGVQGEKLFF

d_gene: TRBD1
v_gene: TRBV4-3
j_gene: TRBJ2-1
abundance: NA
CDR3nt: TGCGCCAGCAGCCCAGGGGGCTCCTACAATGAGCAGTTCTTC
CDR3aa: CASSPGGSYNEQFF

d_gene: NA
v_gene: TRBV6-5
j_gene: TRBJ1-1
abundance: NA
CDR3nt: TGTGCCAGCAGTTACGTGTTGAGGGCAGATGAAGCTTTCTTT
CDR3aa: CASSYVLRADEAFF

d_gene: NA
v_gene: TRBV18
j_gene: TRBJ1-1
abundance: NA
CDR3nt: TGTGCCAGCTCACCGTCAGAGAACACTGAAGCTTTCTTT
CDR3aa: CASSPSENTEAFF

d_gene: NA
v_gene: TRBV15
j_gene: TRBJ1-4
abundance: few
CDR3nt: TGTGCCACCAGCGCGAGCCGGGGTTCTAACGAAAAACTGTTTTTT
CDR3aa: CATSASRGSNEKLFF

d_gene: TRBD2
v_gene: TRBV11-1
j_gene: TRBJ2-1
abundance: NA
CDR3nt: TGTGCCAGCACCTTTCGGACTAGCGGGGCATACAATGAGCAGTTCTTC
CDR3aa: CASTFRTSGAYNEQFF

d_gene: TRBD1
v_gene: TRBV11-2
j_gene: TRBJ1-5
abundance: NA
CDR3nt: TGTGCCAGCAGCTCGGGACAGTTCAATCAGCCCCAGCATTTT
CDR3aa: CASSSGQFNQPQHF

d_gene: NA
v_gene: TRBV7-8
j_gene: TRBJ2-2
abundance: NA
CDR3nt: TGTGCCAGCAGCTTAGCTGAACTAAACACCGGGGAGCTGTTTTTT
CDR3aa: CASSLAELNTGELFF

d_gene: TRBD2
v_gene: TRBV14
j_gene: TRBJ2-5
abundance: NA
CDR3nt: TGTGCCAGCAGCCAAGAAACTAGCGGGGCTCCATGGGGAGAGACCCAGTACTTC
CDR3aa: CASSQETSGAPWGETQYF

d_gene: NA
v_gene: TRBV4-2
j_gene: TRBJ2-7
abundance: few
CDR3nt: TGTGCCAGCAGCCAAGAAAGACAAAAAGATTACGAGCAGTACTTC
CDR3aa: CASSQERQKDYEQYF

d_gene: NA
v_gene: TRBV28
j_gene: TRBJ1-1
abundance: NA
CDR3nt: TGTGCCAGCAGTTTATGGGCGGAGGGGCAGGGCAAGAGGAGGACTGAAGCTTTCTTT
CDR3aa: CASSLWAEGQGKRRTEAFF

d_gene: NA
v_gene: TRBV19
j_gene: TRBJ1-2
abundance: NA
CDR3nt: TGTGCCAGTAGTGCCCACCGGGACACATTTTCCTATGGCTACACCTTC
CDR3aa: CASSAHRDTFSYGYTF

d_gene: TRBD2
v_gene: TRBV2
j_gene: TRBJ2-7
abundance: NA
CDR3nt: TGTGCCAGCAGCGGGAGGGGTTTGGACTACGAGCAGTACTTC
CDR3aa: CASSGRGLDYEQYF

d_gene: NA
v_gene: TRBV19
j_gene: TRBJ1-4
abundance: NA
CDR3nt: TGTGCCAGCACAGCAGGGCGGGGGAATGAAAAACTGTTTTTT
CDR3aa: CASTAGRGNEKLFF

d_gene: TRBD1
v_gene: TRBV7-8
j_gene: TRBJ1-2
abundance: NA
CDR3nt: TGTGCCAGCAGCCCGGGACAGACGCCCTATGGCTACACCTTC
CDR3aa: CASSPGQTPYGYTF

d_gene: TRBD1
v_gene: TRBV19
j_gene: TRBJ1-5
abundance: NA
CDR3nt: TGTGCCACTACTGAGCAGGGGGTTCAGCCCCAGCATTTT
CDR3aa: CATTEQGVQPQHF

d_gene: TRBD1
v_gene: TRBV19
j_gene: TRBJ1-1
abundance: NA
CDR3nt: TGTGCCAGTACAGGGGGCCCGGCGAGCACTGAAGCTTTCTTT
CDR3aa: CASTGGPASTEAFF

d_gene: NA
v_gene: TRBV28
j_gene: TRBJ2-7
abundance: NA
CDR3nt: TGTGCCAGCGGCCTGCGGACAGCCACATCCTACGAGCAGTACTTC
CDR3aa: CASGLRTATSYEQYF

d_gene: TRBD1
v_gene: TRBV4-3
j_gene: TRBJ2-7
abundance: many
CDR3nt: TGCGCCAGCAGCAAGGACAGGTCATCCTACGAGCAGTACTTC
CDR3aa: CASSKDRSSYEQYF

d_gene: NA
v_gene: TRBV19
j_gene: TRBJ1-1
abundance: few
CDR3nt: TGTGCCAGTAGAAGTCGAGGGCAGAACACTGAAGCTTTCTTT
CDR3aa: CASRSRGQNTEAFF

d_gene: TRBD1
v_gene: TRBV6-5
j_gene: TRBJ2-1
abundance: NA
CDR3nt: TGTGCCAGCAGAACGACAGGGTATCCCCACAATGAGCAGTTCTTC
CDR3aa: CASRTTGYPHNEQFF

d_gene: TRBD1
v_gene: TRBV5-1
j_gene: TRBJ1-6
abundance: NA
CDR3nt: TGCGCCAGCAGCGAGGGACAGGGGGCAGTTTTTGATAATTCACCCCTCCACTTT
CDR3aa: CASSEGQGAVFDNSPLHF

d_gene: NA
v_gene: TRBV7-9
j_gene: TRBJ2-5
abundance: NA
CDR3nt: TGTGCCAGCAGCTCGAACGGGGGCCTAGCGGCGGGAAAAGAGACCCAGTACTTC
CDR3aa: CASSSNGGLAAGKETQYF

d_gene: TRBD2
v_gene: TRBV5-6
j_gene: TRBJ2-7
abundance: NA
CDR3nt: TGTGCCAGCAGCTTGAAGGGACTAGCCGGGAGGGAGCAGTACTTC
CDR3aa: CASSLKGLAGREQYF

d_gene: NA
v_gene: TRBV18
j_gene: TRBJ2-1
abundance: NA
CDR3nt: TGTGCCAGCTCACCGGCAGGGTTTGAATACAATGAGCAGTTCTTC
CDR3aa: CASSPAGFEYNEQFF

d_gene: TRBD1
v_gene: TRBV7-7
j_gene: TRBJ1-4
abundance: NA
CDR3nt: TGTGCCAGCAGCTTAGACAGGGGTGAAAAACTGTTTTTT
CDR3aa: CASSLDRGEKLFF

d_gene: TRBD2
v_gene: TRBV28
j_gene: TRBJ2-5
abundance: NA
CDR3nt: TGTGCCAGCAGTTTGGGACTAGCCGGCGAAGAGACCCAGTACTTC
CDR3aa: CASSLGLAGEETQYF

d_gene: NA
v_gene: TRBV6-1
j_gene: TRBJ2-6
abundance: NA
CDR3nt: TGTGCCAGCAGACAGCACTTCTCTGGGGCCAACGTCCTGACTTTC
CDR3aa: CASRQHFSGANVLTF

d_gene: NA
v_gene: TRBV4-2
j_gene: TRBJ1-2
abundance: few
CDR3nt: TGTGCCAGCAGCCAAGATTGGGGCAACTCTGGCTACACCTTC
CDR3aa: CASSQDWGNSGYTF

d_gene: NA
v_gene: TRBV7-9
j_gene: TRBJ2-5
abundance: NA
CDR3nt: TGTGCCAGCAGCTTAGAACAGTTACAAGAGACCCAGTACTTC
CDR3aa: CASSLEQLQETQYF

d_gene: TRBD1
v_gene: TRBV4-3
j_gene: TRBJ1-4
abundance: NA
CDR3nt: TGCGCCAGCAGCCATTCCGGGACAGGGGAAGAAAAACTGTTTTTT
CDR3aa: CASSHSGTGEEKLFF

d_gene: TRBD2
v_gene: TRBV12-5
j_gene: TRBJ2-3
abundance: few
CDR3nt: TGTGCTAGTGGTTTGCCCAGGACTAGCGGGACCGAGACAGATACGCAGTATTTT
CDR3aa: CASGLPRTSGTETDTQYF

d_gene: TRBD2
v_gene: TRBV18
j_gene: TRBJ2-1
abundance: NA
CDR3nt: TGTGCCAGCTCACCAGGTAGCGGGAGGGTCATCAATGAGCAGTTCTTC
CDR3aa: CASSPGSGRVINEQFF

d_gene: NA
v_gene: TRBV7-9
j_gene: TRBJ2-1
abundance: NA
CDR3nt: TGTGCCAGCAGCTTCATGAGCGCGGGGACGGAGCAGTTCTTC
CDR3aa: CASSFMSAGTEQFF

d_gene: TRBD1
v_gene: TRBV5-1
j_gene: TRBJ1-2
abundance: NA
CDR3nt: TGCGCCAGCAGCTTGGGGACAGGGCCCTACTATGGCTACACCTTC
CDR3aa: CASSLGTGPYYGYTF

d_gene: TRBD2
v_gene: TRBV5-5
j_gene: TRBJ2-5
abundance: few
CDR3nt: TGTGCCAGCAGCTTGGGGACTAGCGAAGAGACCCAGTACTTC
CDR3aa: CASSLGTSEETQYF

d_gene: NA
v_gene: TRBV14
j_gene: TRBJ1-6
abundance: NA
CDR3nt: TGTGCCAGCAGCCAAGTGGACAGCTATAATTCACCCCTCCACTTT
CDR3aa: CASSQVDSYNSPLHF

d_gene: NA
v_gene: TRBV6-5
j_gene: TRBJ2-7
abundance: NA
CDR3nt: TGTGCCAGCAGTTACGGAACGGGAATATACGAGCAGTACTTC
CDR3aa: CASSYGTGIYEQYF

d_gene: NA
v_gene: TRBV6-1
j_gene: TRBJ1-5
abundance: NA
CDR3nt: TGTGCCAGCAGTGAAGGAATCGGGGGGAATCAGCCCCAGCATTTT
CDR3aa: CASSEGIGGNQPQHF

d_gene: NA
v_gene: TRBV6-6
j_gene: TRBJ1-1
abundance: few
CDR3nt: TGTGCCAGCAGTTACGAGGGGGGGGCGGCTTTCTTT
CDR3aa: CASSYEGGAAFF

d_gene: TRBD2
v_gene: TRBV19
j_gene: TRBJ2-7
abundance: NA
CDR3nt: TGTGCCACTGGAGCGGGGAAAGGCTACGAGCAGTACTTC
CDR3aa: CATGAGKGYEQYF

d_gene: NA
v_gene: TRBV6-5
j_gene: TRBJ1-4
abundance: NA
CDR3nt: TGTGCCAGCAGTTACTCGCAGGGGACAAGGGAAAAACTGTTTTTT
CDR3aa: CASSYSQGTREKLFF

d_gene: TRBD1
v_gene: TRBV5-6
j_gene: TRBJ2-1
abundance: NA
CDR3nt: TGTGCCAGCAGCCAAACTGCGTACCGGGACAGGGATGAGAATGAGCAGTTCTTC
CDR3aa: CASSQTAYRDRDENEQFF